These 18 T cell receptor beta chains were all obtained from the same sample, sequenced in a study of cytomegalovirus exposure and HLA in healthy donors. The PCR contained 60 Vbeta and 13 Jbeta primers. The method was immunoSEQ multiplex PCR; TCRdb's version includes in-frame clones alone and lacks a portion of them. The sample shows around 150,000 clones, 60% to 85% of them seen only once. The sample comprised PBMCs. These receptors all come from a man between 50 and 59 years old in good health and CMV-seropositive.

This chain links TRBV15 with TRBJ1-4; the D gene is possibly TRBD1 (5 bases). In germline, CDR1 is LNHNV, CDR2 YYDKDF (reference sequence). V was shortened by 0 bases and J by 0 bases, with 8 bases between the two germline ends. The CDR3 totals 16 residues. The CDR3 nucleotides are TGTGCCACCAGCAGAGAGGGGGGGGCAACTAATGAAAAACTGTTTTTT. As protein: CATSREGGATNEKLFF.

In its sample, this clone was seen a few times. The J gene is TRBJ1-3, the V gene TRBV9, with D perhaps matching TRBD1 (5 bases). Germline V gives CDR1 SGDLS, CDR2 YYNGEE. Trimming shortened V by 4 bases and J by 4 bases, and 9 bases separated the two germline ends. This CDR3 spans 13 amino acids. The CDR3 sequence is CASSKRQGNTIYF. The CDR3 DNA is TGTGCCAGCAGCAAACGACAGGGAAACACCATATATTTT.

This sequence joins TRBV10-3 and TRBJ1-2; the match to TRBD1 covers 8 bases. V dropped 6 bases and J dropped 6; count of bases not matched to a gene: 6. The germline CDR1 and CDR2 sequences are ENHRY and SYGVKD. The CDR3 is 13 amino acids. In DNA form, the CDR3 reads TGTGCCATCAGCAAGACAGGGGAAGATGGCTACACCTTC. Translation: CAISKTGEDGYTF.

The chain recombines TRBV11-2 with TRBJ2-5; no firm D call. Germline V gene lookup returns CDR1 SGHAT and CDR2 FQNNGV. The CDR3 loop spans 11 amino acids. The ends were cut back, 2 bases at V and 5 bases at J, with 3 bases in the middle. The CDR3 DNA follows: TGTGCCAGCAGCTTACTTGAGACCCAGTACTTC. Its protein product is CASSLLETQYF.

The chain links TRBV30 to TRBJ2-3; TRBD1 aligns across 7 bases. Unmatched junction bases numbered 3, after V lost 2 bases and J lost 1 base. CDR3 length: 14 amino acids. CDR1 is GTSNPN and CDR2 is SVGIG in the germline V gene (reference sequence). The CDR3 DNA reads as TGTGCCTGGAGTCAGGGGGTTGGCACAGATACGCAGTATTTT. Its protein is CAWSQGVGTDTQYF.

The gene calls are TRBV2 and TRBJ1-6; tentative D call: TRBD1 (6 bases). CDR1 and CDR2 (germline): SNHLY, FYNNEI. The CDR3 has 15 residues. The V end was cut by 7 bases, the J end by 3 bases, with 13 bases between. The CDR3 loop reads CASILRTDYNSPLHF. For the CDR3, the DNA is TGTGCCAGCATCCTTCGGACAGACTATAATTCACCCCTCCACTTT.

The gene calls are TRBV6-1 and TRBJ2-7; 10 positions agree with TRBD2. V shed 4 bases, J shed 0 bases, and the junction held 6 bases outside the gene matches. The germline CDR1 and CDR2 sequences are MNHNS and SASEGT. The CDR3 totals 16 residues. The chain's CDR3 is CASSGNRLAGSYEQYF. For the CDR3, the DNA is TGTGCCAGCAGTGGCAACCGACTAGCGGGCTCCTACGAGCAGTACTTC.

This chain connects TRBV6-5 to TRBJ2-1; 8 bases align to TRBD1. With 6 bases clipped from V and 3 bases from J, the junction kept 7 bases outside the gene matches. Looked up from germline, CDR1 is MNHEY and CDR2 is SVGAGI. This CDR3 region has 15 residues. The CDR3 sequence: CASRPGTGRYNEQFF. CDR3 bases: TGTGCCAGCAGACCCGGGACAGGCCGCTACAATGAGCAGTTCTTC.

This clone was picked up a small number of times. An end of the junction does not agree with germline; a read error may underlie this. The V call is TRBV7-9, the J call TRBJ2-3; D may be TRBD2 (5 bases). This CDR3 has 17 amino acids. CDR1 is SEHNR, CDR2 FQNEAQ, per germline (reference sequence). The CDR3 is CSSSFWARAESTDTQYF. The DNA of the CDR3 is TGTTCCAGCAGCTTTTGGGCGAGGGCGGAGAGTACAGATACGCAGTATTTT.

The chain links TRBV30 to TRBJ2-5; 8 nucleotides align to TRBD1. V shed 1 base, J shed 7 bases, and the junction held 5 bases outside the gene matches. This CDR3 is 13 amino acids long. Germline CDR1 is GTSNPN and CDR2 is SVGIG (reference sequence). The CDR3 DNA reads as TGTGCCTGGAGTGCACAGGGGGACGGGACCCAGTACTTC. The encoded protein is CAWSAQGDGTQYF.

V gene TRBV28 combines with J gene TRBJ2-2, with TRBD2 matching 7 bases. The CDR3 spans 16 residues. V dropped 7 bases and J dropped 5; count of bases not matched to a gene: 13. Germline lookup yields CDR1 MDHEN and CDR2 SYDVKM. The CDR3 DNA follows: TGTGCCAGCAACGAGAGGGGAGGGGAGAGGACCGGGGAGCTGTTTTTT. It encodes CASNERGGERTGELFF.

The V call is TRBV5-1, the J call TRBJ1-1; D perhaps matches TRBD1 (5 bases). The V and J ends lost 4 bases and 0 bases respectively, with 16 bases between them. The CDR3 consists of 16 residues. CDR1 SGHRS and CDR2 YFSETQ come from the germline V gene. The CDR3 bases are TGCGCCAGCAGCCAGGCCCCCGACAGACTGAACACTGAAGCTTTCTTT. Its translation: CASSQAPDRLNTEAFF. Together with reference TRBV5-1 and TRBJ1-1, the CDR3 gives the full variable domain: KAGVTQTPRYLIKTRGQQVTLSCSPISGHRSVSWYQQTPGQGLQFLFEYFSETQRNKGNFPGRFSGRQFSNSRSEMNVSTLELGDSALYLCASSQAPDRLNTEAFFGQGTRLTVV.

The rearrangement joins TRBV7-8 to TRBJ1-6; D uncertain. This CDR3 region has 16 residues. Germline-derived CDR1 and CDR2 are SGHVS and FQNEAQ. The V gene lost 5 bases and the J gene lost 13 bases, with 24 bases spanning the gap. CDR3 DNA: TGTGCCAGCAGCGACGACGTCAGGAACCCCAATTGGCCCCTCCACTTT. Its translation is CASSDDVRNPNWPLHF.

A few counts support this clone. The rearrangement uses TRBV5-1 and TRBJ2-3, with TRBD2 matching 10 bases. Germline V gene lookup returns CDR1 SGHRS and CDR2 YFSETQ. The V gene end was trimmed by 5 bases and the J gene end by 4 bases; junction bases not matched to a gene: 7. The CDR3 is made up of 15 amino acids. The CDR3 DNA follows: TGCGCCAGCAGGCCTCCGGGACTAGCGCCAGATACGCAGTATTTT. This translates into CASRPPGLAPDTQYF.

This clone showed up just once. The rearrangement uses TRBV18 and TRBJ2-5, with TRBD2 identical over 9 bases. The CDR3 covers 14 residues. J gave up 4 bases and V 3 bases, and 3 bases lay outside the gene matches. Germline CDR1 KGHSH, CDR2 LQKENI. The CDR3 spells CASSPETSGETQYF. CDR3 DNA sequence: TGTGCCAGCTCACCTGAGACTAGCGGAGAGACCCAGTACTTC.

The chain is built from TRBV28 and TRBJ2-1, with unresolved D. The germline V gene has CDR1 MDHEN and CDR2 SYDVKM. V was shortened by 7 bases and J by 9 bases, with 13 bases between the two germline ends. The CDR3 spans 12 residues. CDR3 residues: CASNVRSGEQFF. The CDR3 DNA reads as TGTGCCAGCAACGTAAGATCCGGTGAGCAGTTCTTC.

This CDR3 is CASSPAGAYEQYF. The CDR3 nucleotides are TGTGCCAGCTCACCGGCAGGGGCCTACGAGCAGTACTTC. The genes are TRBV18 and TRBJ2-7, with D tentatively TRBD1 (6 bases). This CDR3 has 13 residues. The V and J ends lost 3 bases and 2 bases respectively, with 8 bases between them. Germline-derived CDR1 and CDR2 are KGHSH and LQKENI.

The chain is built from TRBV7-6 and TRBJ2-2; 8 nucleotides match TRBD2. CDR1 SGHVS and CDR2 FNYEAQ come from the germline V gene. CDR3 length equals 15 residues. V was pared by 6 bases and J by 3 bases, with 6 bases of the junction left unmatched. The CDR3 DNA follows: TGTGCCAGCAGACGAACTAGCGGAGACACCGGGGAGCTGTTTTTT. Amino acids: CASRRTSGDTGELFF.